The 11 T cell receptor beta chains below come from one sample, sequenced in a study of regulatory T cells in long-lasting Graves disease. The sample's time point: persistent/refractory GD, antithyroid drugs over 5 years with positive TRAb. Following extraction of RNA from PBMCs, that RNA was used to make the TCR library. According to the study, TCR beta libraries were built with iRepertoire HTBI primers and CDR3-region Arm-PCR. Via MiXCR, TCRdb re-called the multiplex PCR reads, giving one row per CDR3 protein. Of over 650,000 distinct CDR3 sequences in the sample, 30% were seen once. This specimen was peripheral blood mononuclear cells (PBMCs), taken when the disease was refractory, from a patient treated with antithyroid drugs. Receptor source: a female donor with Graves disease.

This clonotype is a singleton in its sample. The chain couples TRBV6-1 to TRBJ2-2; 7 bases align to TRBD2. The CDR3 totals 15 residues. After removal of 6 bases from V and 5 bases from J, the junction contained 9 bases not matched to a gene. In germline, CDR1 is MNHNS, CDR2 SASEGT. CDR3 sequence (DNA): TGTGCCAGCAGCGTACCTAGCGGAGGTACCGGGGAGCTGTTTTTT. Translating it yields CASSVPSGGTGELFF.

The rearrangement joins TRBV7-3 to TRBJ2-5; TRBD2 is a possible D gene (6 bases). The length of the CDR3 is 14 residues. Trimming removed 2 bases at V and 4 bases at J, with 11 bases between. Germline-derived CDR1 and CDR2 are SGHTA and FQGTGA. CDR3 bases: TGTGCCAGCAGCTTAGGAGGGGAAACAGAGACCCAGTACTTC. Translating gives CASSLGGETETQYF.

CDR3: CASSQWREISEQYF. The DNA of the CDR3 is TGTGCCAGCAGCCAATGGCGGGAGATCAGCGAGCAGTACTTC. This chain uses TRBV14 with TRBJ2-7; TRBD2 aligns across 7 bases. The CDR3 sequence is 14 residues long. J lost 6 bases, V lost 2 bases, and 7 bases had no gene match. Germline CDR1 is SGHDN and CDR2 is FVKESK.

The V call is TRBV30, the J call TRBJ1-1, with D hard to call. The CDR3 consists of 13 residues. V lost 5 bases, J lost 0 bases, and 10 bases lay in between. Germline V CDR1 and CDR2: GTSNPN, SVGIG (reference sequence). CDR3 protein: CAWDLRVNTEAFF. CDR3 DNA sequence: TGTGCCTGGGACCTAAGGGTGAACACTGAAGCTTTCTTT.

This chain joins TRBV6-2 or TRBV6-3 and TRBJ1-1; D may be TRBD1 (6 bases). From germline, CDR1 is MNHEY and CDR2 SVGEGT. The CDR3 contains 15 residues. V lost 5 bases, J lost 8 bases, and 21 bases lay in between. CDR3 nucleotides: TGTGCCAGCAGTGCCCTCCCCGGGGGGGCTTCCGAAGCTTTCTTT. Translation: CASSALPGGASEAFF.

This clonotype was found a few times. The V gene is TRBV10-2, the J gene TRBJ1-2; tentative D call: TRBD1 (6 bases). V shed 5 bases and J shed 2 bases, with 15 bases lying between them. From germline, CDR1 is WSHSY and CDR2 SAAADI. The CDR3 extends over 15 amino acids. The CDR3 here is CASSMTGDGNYGYTF. CDR3 sequence (DNA): TGCGCCAGCAGTATGACAGGAGATGGGAACTATGGCTACACCTTC.

The chain links TRBV29-1 to TRBJ2-7, with 8 bases matching TRBD1. CDR1 SQVTM and CDR2 ANQGSEA come from the germline V gene. The CDR3 contains 13 residues. V shed 7 bases, J shed 7 bases, and the junction held 12 bases outside the gene matches. The CDR3 region has the DNA TGCAGCGCCAACAGGGGACAGGAAGGGGAGCAGTACTTC. Protein product: CSANRGQEGEQYF.

This sequence joins TRBV12-3 or TRBV12-4 and TRBJ1-5; D possibly corresponds to TRBD1 (6 bases). This CDR3 contains 16 residues. Trimming removed 5 bases at V and 4 bases at J, with 18 bases between. The CDR3 reads CASSPRRAGVNQPQHF. CDR3 DNA sequence: TGTGCCAGCAGTCCGAGACGCGCAGGGGTTAATCAGCCCCAGCATTTT.

J is TRBJ1-1 and V is TRBV13; TRBD1 aligns across 7 bases. Trimming took 5 bases from V and 7 from J; bases not matched to a gene: 7. Per germline, CDR1 PRHDT and CDR2 FYEKMQ (reference sequence). This CDR3 is built from 13 residues. CDR3 amino acids: CASSEDREVEAFF. Written as DNA, the CDR3 is TGTGCCAGCAGCGAAGACAGGGAAGTTGAAGCTTTCTTT.

CDR3 protein: CASSVGGRGGAFQETQYF. The CDR3 nucleotides are TGTGCCAGCAGCGTAGGAGGTCGTGGCGGAGCCTTCCAAGAGACCCAGTACTTC. The chain is built from TRBV9 and TRBJ2-5; no clear D. Germline V CDR1 and CDR2: SGDLS, YYNGEE. The length of the CDR3 is 18 residues. The germline V and J ends were trimmed by 0 bases and 1 base, with 19 bases remaining between them.

A few counts support this clonotype. The gene calls are TRBV12-3 or TRBV12-4 and TRBJ1-1, with D unclear. This CDR3 spans 13 amino acids. The V and J ends lost 3 bases and 3 bases respectively, with 8 bases between them. The CDR3 DNA follows: TGTGCCAGCAGTTTGGGGTTGTACACTGAAGCTTTCTTT. Its translation: CASSLGLYTEAFF.